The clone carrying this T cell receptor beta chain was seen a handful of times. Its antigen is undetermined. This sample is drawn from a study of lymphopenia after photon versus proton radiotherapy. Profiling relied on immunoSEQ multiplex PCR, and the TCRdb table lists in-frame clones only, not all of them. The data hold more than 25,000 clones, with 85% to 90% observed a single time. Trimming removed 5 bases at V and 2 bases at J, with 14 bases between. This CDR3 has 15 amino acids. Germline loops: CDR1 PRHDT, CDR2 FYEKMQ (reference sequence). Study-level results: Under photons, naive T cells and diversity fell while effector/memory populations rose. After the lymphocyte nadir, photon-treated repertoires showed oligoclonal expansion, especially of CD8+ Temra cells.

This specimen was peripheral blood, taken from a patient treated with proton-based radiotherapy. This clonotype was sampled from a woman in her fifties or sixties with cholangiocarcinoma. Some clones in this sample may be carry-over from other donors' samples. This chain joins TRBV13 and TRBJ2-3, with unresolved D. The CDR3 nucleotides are TGTGCCAGCAGCCCCGCAGATACAGTCACAGATACGCAGTATTTT. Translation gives CASSPADTVTDTQYF.